This record covers a single TCR beta chain. The sample originates from a study of OX40 agonist ivuxolimab in advanced cancers. Background on the study: Three patients got partial responses; one had hepatocellular carcinoma and two had cutaneous melanoma.

V shed 1 base and J shed 5 bases, with 6 bases lying between them. CDR3 size: 13 residues. Germline-derived CDR1 and CDR2 are SGHTA and FQGNSA. Profiled with immunoSEQ multiplex PCR; TCRdb holds only in-frame clones, not every one. The sample carries approximately 77,000 clones, roughly nine tenths recorded once. Sequenced here: CD4+ or CD8+ T cells sorted from blood, sampled in a trial of the OX40 agonist ivuxolimab. This receptor was taken from an adult with an advanced solid tumor such as melanoma, head and neck, liver or kidney cancer. V and J are TRBV7-2 and TRBJ1-3, with no clear D. DNA for the CDR3: TGTGCCAGCAGCTTAGATCGGAGAAACACCATATATTTT. As protein: CASSLDRRNTIYF.